This entry lists 2 T cell receptor beta chains sequenced from one sample in a study of cytomegalovirus exposure and HLA in healthy donors. Researchers ran the PCR with 60 Vbeta and 13 Jbeta primers. Here immunoSEQ multiplex PCR was the method, and the copy in TCRdb shows in-frame clones only, minus some. This sample has over 150,000 clones, with approximately 72% found just once. The sequenced sample consisted of PBMCs. The receptors shown here come from a man between 18 and 35 years old in good health and CMV-seronegative.

The J gene is TRBJ1-5, the V gene TRBV5-1, with 10 bases identical to TRBD1. This CDR3 spans 15 amino acids. Germline V gene data show CDR1 as SGHRS and CDR2 as YFSETQ. V dropped 5 bases and J dropped 5; count of bases not matched to a gene: 7. In nucleotides, the CDR3 is TGCGCCAGCAGAGATGGACAGGGGGTTGATCAGCCCCAGCATTTT. This translates into CASRDGQGVDQPQHF.

This clone was seen a few times. The V call is TRBV5-4, the J call TRBJ2-2; 9 bases line up with TRBD2. This CDR3 contains 17 residues. Germline loops: CDR1 SGHNT, CDR2 YYREEE (reference sequence). Unmatched junction bases numbered 8, after V lost 0 bases and J lost 5 bases. CDR3 amino acids: CASSLEEAGGRTGELFF. DNA for the CDR3: TGTGCCAGCAGCTTGGAGGAGGCGGGGGGGCGAACCGGGGAGCTGTTTTTT.